A single sample gave rise to the 26 T cell receptor beta chains below, sequenced in a study of identical twins. TCRdb reanalysed the 5' RACE reads using MiXCR and keeps one entry per CDR3 protein. In the table there are fewer than 550,000 distinct CDR3 sequences, roughly an eighth of which are singletons. The data were also submitted as part of a second study, on yellow fever vaccine responses in identical twins.

The sequencing input was CD4+ T cells sorted from blood. Every receptor here comes from a woman younger than 35 in good health.

This clonotype was observed a few times. The chain joins TRBV6-5 to TRBJ2-7; D is undetermined. V was trimmed by 0 bases and J by 6 bases, leaving 15 bases between them. The CDR3 totals 15 residues. Germline CDR1 is MNHEY and CDR2 is SVGAGI. DNA of the CDR3: TGTGCCAGCAGTTACTCGGTAATTTTAGACTCCGAGCAGTACTTC. It encodes CASSYSVILDSEQYF.

This clonotype was detected ten times or more. V usage is TRBV25-1 and J usage is TRBJ2-1, with 8 positions matching TRBD1. CDR3 size: 12 residues. Germline V gene sequence: CDR1 MGHDK, CDR2 SYGVNS. With 4 bases clipped from V and 7 bases from J, the junction kept 0 bases outside the gene matches. In DNA, the CDR3 is TGTGCCAGCAGTGGGACAGGGAATGAGCAGTTCTTC. This sequence encodes CASSGTGNEQFF.

The chain couples TRBV7-2 to TRBJ2-1, with D possibly being TRBD1 (5 bases). CDR1 is SGHTA and CDR2 is FQGNSA in the germline V gene. The CDR3 is made up of 13 amino acids. Trimming shortened V by 8 bases and J by 8 bases, and 16 bases separated the two germline ends. CDR3: CASQQANTYEQFF. CDR3 DNA sequence: TGTGCCAGCCAACAGGCTAACACCTATGAGCAGTTCTTC.

This clonotype was seen repeatedly, ten times or more. This chain links TRBV11-2 with TRBJ2-5; D perhaps matches TRBD1 (6 bases). Germline-derived CDR1 and CDR2 are SGHAT and FQNNGV. With 5 bases removed from V and 0 bases from J, the gap between germline ends came to 10 bases. The length of the CDR3 is 14 residues. The chain's CDR3 is CASSPGQYQETQYF. In DNA form, the CDR3 reads TGTGCCAGCAGCCCAGGACAGTACCAAGAGACCCAGTACTTC.

The rearrangement uses TRBV7-2 and TRBJ2-7; 10 bases line up with TRBD1. This CDR3 is built from 16 residues. The junction had 11 bases not matched to a gene; V was cut back by 5 bases and J by 4 bases. Germline lookup yields CDR1 SGHTA and CDR2 FQGNSA. The CDR3 loop reads CASSRYPTGGGYEQYF. CDR3 bases: TGTGCCAGCAGCCGTTACCCGACAGGGGGCGGGTACGAGCAGTACTTC. Complete variable domain (other parts from reference TRBV7-2 and TRBJ2-7): GAGVSQSPSNKVTEKGKDVELRCDPISGHTALYWYRQSLGQGLEFLIYFQGNSAPDKSGLPSDRFSAERTGGSVSTLTIQRTQQEDSAVYLCASSRYPTGGGYEQYFGPGTRLTVT.

This clonotype was recorded many times. The chain uses TRBV5-1 and TRBJ2-7, with 10 nucleotides matching TRBD1. The CDR3 consists of 14 residues. V lost 2 bases to trimming and J lost 3 bases; unmatched junction nucleotides: 2. The germline V gene encodes CDR1 SGHRS and CDR2 YFSETQ. This CDR3 reads CASSFGTGVYEQYF. The CDR3, as DNA: TGCGCCAGCAGCTTCGGGACAGGGGTCTACGAGCAGTACTTC.

This clonotype has more than one count but fewer than ten. The rearrangement uses TRBV7-2 and TRBJ2-5; 7 bases are shared with TRBD2. Trimming at V came to 4 bases and at J to 7 bases, leaving 6 bases not matched to a gene. The CDR3 consists of 13 residues. CDR1 is SGHTA and CDR2 is FQGNSA in the germline V gene. The CDR3 DNA reads as TGTGCCAGCAGCTCAGGGAGGGTGGCGACCCAGTACTTC. Amino acid sequence: CASSSGRVATQYF.

V gene TRBV7-9 combines with J gene TRBJ2-1; 8 bases agree with TRBD1. The CDR3 is made up of 16 amino acids. Germline CDR1 and CDR2: SEHNR and FQNEAQ (reference sequence). V lost 0 bases to trimming and J lost 6 bases; unmatched junction nucleotides: 7. The chain's CDR3 is CASSLASGTGRNEQFF. The CDR3 DNA follows: TGTGCCAGCAGCTTAGCGTCCGGGACAGGTCGCAATGAGCAGTTCTTC.

A few counts support this clonotype. The chain links TRBV27 to TRBJ2-2; 10 bases map to TRBD1. Trimming cost V 6 bases and J 5 bases; bases outside gene matches: 6. CDR3 length: 15 amino acids. Germline V lookup: CDR1 MNHEY, CDR2 SMNVEV (reference sequence). The CDR3 nucleotides are TGTGCCAGCAGCCGGGGACAGGGGCAAACCGGGGAGCTGTTTTTT. Residues: CASSRGQGQTGELFF.

The rearrangement uses TRBV5-1 and TRBJ2-1; 9 positions match TRBD2. This CDR3 spans 16 amino acids. Germline V gives CDR1 SGHRS, CDR2 YFSETQ. Trimming removed 1 base from V and 6 bases from J; junction bases left unmatched: 8. DNA for the CDR3: TGCGCCAGCAGCTTGTGGGCGGGGGGGACCCTCAATGAGCAGTTCTTC. Its translation is CASSLWAGGTLNEQFF.

This clonotype was counted ten times or more. The genes are TRBV7-9 and TRBJ2-3; 13 bases fit TRBD2. Germline values: CDR1 SEHNR, CDR2 FQNEAQ (reference sequence). The CDR3 covers 17 residues. V lost 5 bases, J lost 3 bases, and 8 bases stayed unmatched. CDR3 coding DNA: TGTGCCAGCAGCCACCGGACTAGCGGGGGTGGGACAGATACGCAGTATTTT. Its protein product is CASSHRTSGGGTDTQYF.

This clonotype was found a few times. The V call is TRBV4-3, the J call TRBJ2-5; D possibly corresponds to TRBD1 (5 bases). CDR3 length: 16 residues. Germline assignment: CDR1 LGHNA and CDR2 YSLEER. The V end lost 0 bases, the J end lost 1 base, and 12 bases lay between the germline ends. The CDR3, as DNA: TGCGCCAGCAGCCAAGACCGGATCCAGGGCCAAGAGACCCAGTACTTC. Its translation is CASSQDRIQGQETQYF.

This chain uses TRBV20-1 with TRBJ2-7; no clear D gene. This CDR3 comprises 14 residues. Trimming shortened V by 0 bases and J by 5 bases, and 14 bases separated the two germline ends. CDR1 is DFQATT and CDR2 is SNEGSKA in the germline V gene (reference sequence). The CDR3, as DNA: TGCAGTGCTAGAGATCTCCTAGTTGGCCACGAGCAGTACTTC. This gives the protein CSARDLLVGHEQYF.

At least ten counts were recorded for this clonotype. The chain employs TRBV5-1 and TRBJ1-1; D remains unclear. Germline CDR1 is SGHRS and CDR2 is YFSETQ. V gave up 2 bases and J gave up 5 bases, with 16 bases separating them. The CDR3 contains 15 residues. The chain's CDR3 is CASSFGLGSRTEAFF. CDR3 DNA sequence: TGCGCCAGCAGCTTTGGTCTGGGTTCTCGGACTGAAGCTTTCTTT. The variable domain in full, completed from reference TRBV5-1 and TRBJ1-1, reads KAGVTQTPRYLIKTRGQQVTLSCSPISGHRSVSWYQQTPGQGLQFLFEYFSETQRNKGNFPGRFSGRQFSNSRSEMNVSTLELGDSALYLCASSFGLGSRTEAFFGQGTRLTVV.

This clonotype was observed a handful of times. The chain couples TRBV7-2 to TRBJ2-1; tentative D call: TRBD2 (5 bases). Germline CDR1 is SGHTA and CDR2 is FQGNSA. V lost 5 bases and J lost 9, with 14 bases in between. This CDR3 contains 13 residues. This chain's CDR3 is CASSREGIGEQFF. CDR3 sequence (DNA): TGTGCCAGCAGCCGCGAGGGAATCGGTGAGCAGTTCTTC.

This clonotype has just a few counts. This rearrangement joins TRBV5-1 to TRBJ2-3; 12 bases line up with TRBD1. V was clipped by 3 bases and J by 0 bases; unmatched bases: 5. The CDR3 runs 17 residues. From germline, CDR1 is SGHRS and CDR2 YFSETQ. For the CDR3, the DNA is TGCGCCAGCAGCTCTGGGACAGGGGGCGTTAGCACAGATACGCAGTATTTT. Translating it yields CASSSGTGGVSTDTQYF.

Only a few counts were recorded for this clonotype. V and J are TRBV6-2 or TRBV6-3 and TRBJ2-7, with D perhaps TRBD2 (6 bases). CDR3 length: 14 amino acids. CDR1 and CDR2 from the germline V gene are MNHEY and SVGEGT. Trimming shortened V by 0 bases and J by 6 bases, and 12 bases separated the two germline ends. CDR3 sequence reads: CASSYSAGPSEQYF. Written as DNA, the CDR3 is TGTGCCAGCAGTTACTCAGCGGGTCCCTCCGAGCAGTACTTC.

J is TRBJ2-7 and V is TRBV28; TRBD2 agrees at 10 bases. J lost 4 bases, V lost 11 bases, and 14 bases had no gene match. The germline gives CDR1 MDHEN, CDR2 SYDVKM. This CDR3 spans 15 amino acids. CDR3 nucleotide sequence: TGTGCCCTTCGAGGATCTGAGACTAGCGGGTACGAGCAGTACTTC. Translating gives CALRGSETSGYEQYF.

This chain joins TRBV11-2 and TRBJ2-3; 9 bases are shared with TRBD1. The ends lost 4 bases at V and 8 bases at J; junction bases unmatched: 4. Germline CDR1 is SGHAT and CDR2 is FQNNGV. The CDR3 has 13 residues. In DNA, the CDR3 is TGTGCCAGCAGCTCCTCGGGACAGGGTACGCAGTATTTT. It encodes CASSSSGQGTQYF.

This clonotype was counted between two and nine times. The chain uses TRBV7-8 and TRBJ2-5; 7 bases match TRBD1. CDR3 length: 13 residues. CDR1 and CDR2 from the germline V gene are SGHVS and FQNEAQ. The ends lost 4 bases at V and 4 bases at J; junction bases unmatched: 3. CDR3 sequence reads: CASSSGQRETQYF. For the CDR3, the DNA is TGTGCCAGCAGCTCGGGACAGAGAGAGACCCAGTACTTC.

In its sample, this clonotype was seen a few times. V and J are TRBV5-1 and TRBJ2-4; the D gene is possibly TRBD1 (6 bases). Germline CDR1 SGHRS, CDR2 YFSETQ. Trimming left V 3 bases short and J 2 bases short, with 12 bases between. The CDR3 runs 15 residues. DNA for the CDR3: TGCGCCAGCAGCTCCCAAACAGGGTCCAAAAACATTCAGTACTTC. This translates into CASSSQTGSKNIQYF.

This clonotype was recorded many times. The rearrangement links TRBV12-3 or TRBV12-4 to TRBJ1-1, with D unclear. Between the trimmed V and J ends, which lost 2 bases and 8 bases, there was a span of 6 bases. There are 11 residues in the CDR3. This CDR3 is CASSLYQEAFF. The CDR3 nucleotides read TGTGCCAGCAGTTTATATCAGGAAGCTTTCTTT.

There are a few counts of this clonotype. V usage is TRBV5-1 and J usage is TRBJ2-1; D perhaps matches TRBD1 (6 bases). Trimming removed 6 bases from V and 7 bases from J, with 20 bases in between. The CDR3 has 15 residues. CDR1 and CDR2 from the germline V gene are SGHRS and YFSETQ. The CDR3, as DNA: TGCGCCAGCACCTTAGGACAGACCATCTCGAATGAGCAGTTCTTC. Protein: CASTLGQTISNEQFF.

This clonotype has just a few counts. This chain uses TRBV2 with TRBJ2-1; possible D gene TRBD1, 5 bases. Trimming left V 2 bases short and J 0 bases short, with 8 bases between. Germline CDR1 reads SNHLY; CDR2 reads FYNNEI. There are 15 residues in the CDR3. The CDR3 spells CASSEQGLSYNEQFF. DNA for the CDR3: TGTGCCAGCAGTGAACAGGGTCTCTCCTACAATGAGCAGTTCTTC.

The genes are TRBV24-1 and TRBJ2-1; 7 positions match TRBD2. The germline V gene encodes CDR1 KGHDR and CDR2 SFDVKD. CDR3 size: 16 residues. J was trimmed by 5 bases and V by 6 bases; bases with no gene match: 12. In DNA form, the CDR3 reads TGTGCCACCAGTCAGGCGGGGGAGTCCTGGCACAATGAGCAGTTCTTC. Amino acids: CATSQAGESWHNEQFF.

This clonotype was counted ten times or more. The chain uses TRBV11-2 and TRBJ2-5, with D tentatively TRBD2 (6 bases). V was clipped by 5 bases and J by 1 base, with 14 bases between them. This CDR3 is 15 amino acids long. Germline assignment: CDR1 SGHAT and CDR2 FQNNGV. The CDR3 DNA follows: TGTGCCAGCAGCCTCGGGCAGGGAGGCCAAGAGACCCAGTACTTC. This sequence encodes CASSLGQGGQETQYF.